This passage covers 27 T cell receptor beta chains from one sample sequenced in a study of tumor-infiltrating lymphocytes in primary liver carcinoma. TCR beta cDNA was prepared out of roughly 490 ng total RNA by means of a constant-region primer. Sequencing libraries for TCR beta derived from three nested multiplex PCR rounds that used slightly modified ARM-PCR. PCR rounds one and two used TRBV1-TRBV30 forward primers with a C-beta reverse primer for around 11 cycles each. TCRdb reprocessed the multiplex PCR reads with MiXCR, giving one entry per CDR3 protein. The data show about 210,000 distinct CDR3 sequences, with roughly 80% seen just once and 15% to 20% held by the top ten. Scientists recovered RNA and DNA together from roughly 21-30 mg of unsorted bulk tissue. Input material: tumor tissue from primary liver carcinoma. These TCRs come from a middle-aged man with primary liver carcinoma and hepatitis B virus infection.

In the case of this clonotype: One end of the junction does not line up with germline, which may come from a read error. This chain joins TRBV11-1 and TRBJ1-6, with D uncertain. The length of the CDR3 is 13 residues. CDR1 and CDR2 from the germline V gene are SGHAT and FQDESV (reference sequence). The CDR3 nucleotides read TGTGCCAACAGCCGGGCACTGATTTCACCCCTCCACTTT. Translation: CANSRALISPLHF. Using reference TRBV11-1 and TRBJ1-6 for the parts outside the CDR3, the full variable domain is EAEVAQSPRYKITEKSQAVAFWCDPISGHATLYWYRQILGQGPELLVQFQDESVVDDSQLPKDRFSAERLKGVDSTLKIQPAELGDSAMYLCANSRALISPLHFGNGTRLTVT.

In its sample, this clonotype was seen a few times. V is TRBV28 and J is TRBJ1-5; D is unclear. CDR3 size: 12 residues. Germline V gives CDR1 MDHEN, CDR2 SYDVKM. The CDR3 coding sequence is TGTGTCACCTTAGGGAGCAATCAGCCCCAGCATTTT. Its protein is CVTLGSNQPQHF.

Details on this clonotype: Here the CDR3 omits its conserved ending phenylalanine or tryptophan, so a read error is the likely source. The chain is built from TRBV29-1 and TRBJ2-7, with a weak D call TRBD2 (5 bases). CDR1 is SQVTM and CDR2 is ANQGSEA in the germline V gene. The length of the CDR3 is 12 residues. CDR3 sequence reads: CSVEGTRYEQYL. CDR3 coding DNA: TGTAGCGTTGAAGGAACCCGGTACGAGCAGTACTTA.

The chain is built from TRBV6-6 and TRBJ2-7, with 9 bases aligning to TRBD1. The CDR3 extends over 17 amino acids. Germline V gene lookup returns CDR1 MNHNY and CDR2 SVGAGI (reference sequence). CDR3 sequence (DNA): TGTCCTAGCAGCCCTGGACTAAACAGGGGGCAGAACTATGAGCAGTACTTC. Its translation is CPSSPGLNRGQNYEQYF.

Worth noting for this clonotype: The junction does not match germline at one end; this may be a read error. This sequence joins TRBV4-1 and TRBJ2-7, with 14 bases that match TRBD2. CDR1 and CDR2 (germline): MGHRA, YSYEKL. The CDR3 is made up of 23 amino acids. Written as DNA, the CDR3 is TGCGCTAGCAGCCGTCTACCGAGACAGGGGATACCGACTAGCGGGAGGGCCGGGGGAGAGCAGTACTTC. The encoded protein is CASSRLPRQGIPTSGRAGGEQYF.

This clonotype was counted a single time. A much larger clone lies a single base off, so this may be a read error. The V gene is TRBV30, the J gene TRBJ2-7; TRBD1 agrees at 7 bases. The CDR3 extends over 13 amino acids. Unmatched junction bases numbered 11, after V lost 6 bases and J lost 6 bases. From germline, CDR1 is GTSNPN and CDR2 SVGIG (reference sequence). The CDR3, as DNA: TGTGCCTGCCACCAGGACTCAGGGGGCGAGCAGTACTTC. It yields the protein CACHQDSGGEQYF.

Concerning this clonotype: The conserved phenylalanine or tryptophan is not found at the CDR3 terminus, so this likely reflects a read error. This sequence joins TRBV6-2 or TRBV6-3 and TRBJ2-1; 9 bases match TRBD2. CDR1 MNHEY and CDR2 SVGEGT come from the germline V gene. The CDR3 loop spans 15 amino acids. The CDR3 here is CASSPGTSFHNEQFL. In DNA form, the CDR3 reads TGCGCCAGCAGCCCTGGGACTAGCTTCCACAATGAGCAGTTCCTC.

The rearrangement joins TRBV6-2 or TRBV6-3 to TRBJ2-3, with D perhaps matching TRBD2 (6 bases). Per the germline V gene, CDR1 is MNHEY and CDR2 is SVGEGT. The CDR3 has 15 residues. Trimming removed 6 bases at V and 6 bases at J, with 19 bases between. The CDR3 DNA reads TGTGCCAGCAGCCGCGGACTAACGGAAGGCGATACGCAGTATTTT. Translated, it gives CASSRGLTEGDTQYF.

About this clonotype: At one of its ends the junction is not consistent with the germline gene, which may arise from a read error. The chain has TRBV11-1 and TRBJ2-3, with TRBD1 as a possible D gene (5 bases). Germline lookup yields CDR1 SGHAT and CDR2 FQDESV (reference sequence). CDR3 size: 19 residues. CDR3 sequence reads: CASSSRGNSVGARTDTQYF. DNA of the CDR3: TGTGCCAGTAGCTCTAGGGGAAACTCTGTTGGAGCCCGCACAGATACGCAGTATTTT.

Concerning this clonotype itself: At one boundary the junction diverges from the germline segment, which might be a read error. V usage is TRBV4-3 and J usage is TRBJ2-5, with D uncertain. The CDR3 contains 14 residues. The germline V gene has CDR1 LGHNA and CDR2 YSLEER. In DNA form, the CDR3 reads TGCGCCAGTAGCCAAGAGGAGTACTTGGATACCCAGTACTTC. This sequence encodes CASSQEEYLDTQYF.

This clonotype was seen a handful of times. Germline and junction disagree at one end, which may indicate a read error. The gene calls are TRBV29-1 and TRBJ2-3; D could derive from TRBD1 or TRBD2 (7 bases each). Germline assignment: CDR1 SQVTM and CDR2 ANQGSEA. The CDR3 length is 14 residues. CDR3 nucleotides: TGCAGCGCAACGGGAGCGGGGACAGCAGATACACAGTATTTT. This sequence encodes CSATGAGTADTQYF.

About this clonotype: One end of the junction is discordant with germline, which a read error may explain. The chain carries TRBV11-1 and TRBJ2-1; 9 nucleotides match TRBD2. From germline, CDR1 is SGHAT and CDR2 FQDESV (reference sequence). This CDR3 comprises 18 residues. CDR3 sequence: CASGLYRSAGGSNNEQSF. The DNA of the CDR3 is TGTGCCAGCGGCTTATACCGCTCCGCGGGAGGGTCCAACAATGAGCAGTCCTTC. Together with reference TRBV11-1 and TRBJ2-1, the CDR3 gives the full variable domain: EAEVAQSPRYKITEKSQAVAFWCDPISGHATLYWYRQILGQGPELLVQFQDESVVDDSQLPKDRFSAERLKGVDSTLKIQPAELGDSAMYLCASGLYRSAGGSNNEQSFGPGTRLTVL.

Comments on this clonotype: The junction departs from germline at one end; a sequencing error may be responsible. V gene TRBV28 combines with J gene TRBJ1-1; 7 bases map to TRBD1. Germline V CDR1 and CDR2: MDHEN, SYDVKM. This CDR3 spans 14 amino acids. The CDR3 here is CASSSPGGDTETFF. The CDR3 coding sequence is TGTGCCAGCAGTTCCCCAGGGGGAGACACTGAAACTTTCTTT.

About this clonotype: The CDR3 end shows no conserved phenylalanine or tryptophan, and so a read error is likely. No DNA is shown, since the ends of the CDR3 on it are uncertain; the CDR3 is the one TCRdb lists. The chain recombines TRBV11-1 with TRBJ2-7; the table assigns TRBD2, which was not confirmed against the DNA. The CDR3 length is 15 residues, termini included. Germline V gene data show CDR1 as SGHAT and CDR2 as FQDESV (reference sequence). Here the CDR3 reads CASSRTLVLPLHFEN.

The chain has TRBV6-1 and TRBJ1-1; D unresolved. V was trimmed by 7 bases and J by 4 bases, leaving 10 bases between them. Germline V gene sequence: CDR1 MNHNS, CDR2 SASEGT. This CDR3 is 12 amino acids long. CDR3 protein: CASMLRVTEAFF. CDR3 in DNA: TGTGCCAGCATGCTGAGAGTCACTGAAGCTTTCTTT.

This clonotype occurred once. The CDR3 does not close with the conserved phenylalanine or tryptophan, likely indicating a read error. It is unclear where the CDR3 begins or ends on the DNA, so no DNA is shown, and the CDR3 is as TCRdb lists it. The chain combines TRBV12-3 or TRBV12-4 with TRBJ2-1. The CDR3 is 14 residues long, ends included. CDR3 region: CASSLGSVDNEEFL.

The chain combines TRBV20-1 with TRBJ1-1; D gene ambiguous. CDR3 length: 14 amino acids. CDR1 and CDR2 (germline): DFQATT, SNEGSKA (reference sequence). V lost 0 bases and J lost 7, with 15 bases in between. CDR3: CSARDQRFFIEAFF. CDR3 bases: TGCAGTGCTAGAGATCAAAGGTTTTTCATTGAAGCTTTCTTT.

About this clonotype itself: One junction end disagrees with the germline gene, perhaps due to a read error. This rearrangement joins TRBV6-1 to TRBJ2-2, with a tentative D call TRBD2 (6 bases). This CDR3 comprises 14 residues. Per germline, CDR1 MNHNS and CDR2 SASEGT. The CDR3 DNA sequence: TGTGACAGCAAGACTGGAACTAACACCGGGGAGGTGTTTTTT. As protein: CDSKTGTNTGEVFF.

This clonotype was recorded only once. This chain links TRBV10-3 with TRBJ2-3, with 7 bases matching TRBD2. This CDR3 is 17 amino acids long. Germline V CDR1 and CDR2: ENHRY, SYGVKD. With V trimmed by 2 bases and J by 3 bases, 11 bases remained unmatched. CDR3 bases: TGTGCCATCAGTGAGCCAGGGCTAGCGGAAGCGACAGATACGCAGTATTTT. This translates into CAISEPGLAEATDTQYF.

The V gene is TRBV10-3, the J gene TRBJ2-7, with 7 bases fitting TRBD2. CDR1 and CDR2 from the germline V gene are ENHRY and SYGVKD. The ends lost 3 bases at V and 9 bases at J; junction bases unmatched: 14. The CDR3 extends over 15 amino acids. The CDR3 DNA is TGTGCCATCAGTGATCGGGGAGCGGGAATAGACGGGCAGTACTTC. This codes for CAISDRGAGIDGQYF.

This chain connects TRBV4-3 to TRBJ1-6; the match to TRBD1 covers 10 bases. The V gene end was trimmed by 9 bases and the J gene end by 10 bases; junction bases not matched to a gene: 15. This CDR3 spans 16 amino acids. CDR1 and CDR2 from the germline V gene are LGHNA and YSLEER. The CDR3 DNA sequence: TGCGCCAGGAGCTCCAGGGACAGGGGAAGGAAATCACCCCTCCACTTT. Its translation is CARSSRDRGRKSPLHF.

Concerning this clonotype itself: The junction and the germline gene differ at one end; a read error may be behind it. V is TRBV6-6 and J is TRBJ2-7; D might be TRBD2 (5 bases). Germline values: CDR1 MNHNY, CDR2 SVGAGI (reference sequence). The CDR3 contains 16 residues. The CDR3 spells CAGSYSSTNGDYEQYF. The CDR3 DNA is TGTGCCGGCAGTTACTCGAGTACTAACGGGGACTACGAGCAGTACTTC.

This clonotype was detected once. The junction shows a germline mismatch at one end, possibly a read error. The genes are TRBV13 and TRBJ2-3, with TRBD1 identical over 11 bases. This CDR3 is built from 15 residues. Germline V gives CDR1 PRHDT, CDR2 FYEKMQ (reference sequence). As DNA, the CDR3 is TGTGCCAGCAGCCCTAGGACAGGGGGCACAGATAGGCAGTATTTT. This encodes CASSPRTGGTDRQYF.

This clonotype was seen more than once but under ten times. The CDR3 does not end in the conserved phenylalanine or tryptophan, so this is likely a read error. The rearrangement joins TRBV11-2 to TRBJ2-5; TRBD2 matches 8 bases. This CDR3 is built from 14 residues. Germline V gives CDR1 SGHAT, CDR2 FQNNGV. In DNA form, the CDR3 reads TGCGCCAGCACCAGCCCCGGGAGGGGGGAGACCCAGTACTTA. It translates to CASTSPGRGETQYL.

This clonotype was detected ten times or more. This sequence joins TRBV7-9 and TRBJ2-1; D is possibly TRBD1 or TRBD2 (7 bases each). Per the germline V gene, CDR1 is SEHNR and CDR2 is FQNEAQ (reference sequence). CDR3 length equals 16 residues. The germline V and J ends were trimmed by 4 bases and 0 bases, with 13 bases remaining between them. CDR3 DNA: TGTGCCAGCAGCTCCCAGGGGGGGAGCTCCTACAATGAGCAGTTCTTC. Its translation is CASSSQGGSSYNEQFF. Variable domain in full (rest from reference TRBV7-9 and TRBJ2-1): DTGVSQNPRHKITKRGQNVTFRCDPISEHNRLYWYRQTLGQGPEFLTYFQNEAQLEKSRLLSDRFSAERPKGSFSTLEIQRTEQGDSAMYLCASSSQGGSSYNEQFFGPGTRLTVL.

This clonotype appeared a few times. The chain has TRBV29-1 and TRBJ2-2, with 8 bases matching TRBD2. The germline V gene encodes CDR1 SQVTM and CDR2 ANQGSEA. The CDR3 consists of 15 residues. V lost 8 bases to trimming and J lost 0 bases; unmatched junction nucleotides: 8. This CDR3 is CSIGTSATNTGELFF. Written as DNA, the CDR3 is TGCAGCATTGGGACTAGTGCGACGAACACCGGGGAGCTGTTTTTT.

Details on this clonotype: One end of the junction is discordant with germline, which a read error may explain. The gene calls are TRBV11-2 and TRBJ2-6; D unresolved. This CDR3 has 15 residues. Germline V gives CDR1 SGHAT, CDR2 FQNNGV. DNA of the CDR3: TGTGCCTCCCGGCGACCGCGCTCTAGGGCCAACGTCCTGACTTTC. Its translation is CASRRPRSRANVLTF.